The 9 T cell receptor beta chains below come from one sample, sequenced in a study of cytomegalovirus exposure and HLA in healthy donors. This table comes from immunoSEQ multiplex PCR, and its TCRdb copy is limited to in-frame clones, with some not included. The table has 95,000 to 120,000 clones, roughly 84% seen once. The source material was PBMCs. The origin of the receptors is a young woman in good health and CMV-seronegative.

The rearrangement uses TRBV6-1 and TRBJ1-2; D is unclear. Germline CDR1 reads MNHNS; CDR2 reads SASEGT. This CDR3 contains 15 residues. V gave up 3 bases and J gave up 0 bases, with 11 bases separating them. The CDR3 spells CASSDPKLANYGYTF. In DNA, the CDR3 is TGTGCCAGCAGTGACCCTAAACTAGCTAACTATGGCTACACCTTC.

This clone was seen a few times. V usage is TRBV6-6 and J usage is TRBJ2-2; D possibly corresponds to TRBD1 (6 bases). V shed 4 bases and J shed 8 bases, with 11 bases lying between them. Germline V CDR1 and CDR2: MNHNY, SVGAGI (reference sequence). The CDR3 consists of 13 residues. The chain's CDR3 is CASSFTGPGELFF. The DNA for the CDR3 is TGTGCCAGCAGTTTCACAGGGCCGGGGGAGCTGTTTTTT.

This clone was found once. V usage is TRBV9 and J usage is TRBJ2-3; perhaps TRBD1 as D (6 bases). CDR1 is SGDLS, CDR2 YYNGEE, per germline. V lost 0 bases, J lost 8 bases, and 19 bases lay in between. This CDR3 has 16 amino acids. The CDR3 protein is CASSVESTGSGATQYF. CDR3 in DNA: TGTGCCAGCAGCGTAGAGTCAACAGGGAGTGGGGCTACGCAGTATTTT.

A few counts support this clone. The sample has other DNA sequences that encode this CDR3 too. V is TRBV5-1 and J is TRBJ1-2; unclear D gene. Trimming left V 0 bases short and J 5 bases short, with 5 bases between. The CDR3 sequence is 12 residues long. The germline V gene has CDR1 SGHRS and CDR2 YFSETQ. The CDR3 DNA reads as TGCGCCAGCAGCTTGGGCACTTATGGCTACACCTTC. Its protein product is CASSLGTYGYTF.

V gene TRBV6-1 combines with J gene TRBJ1-2; D is uncertain. V was cut by 3 bases and J by 7 bases, with 3 bases left in between. The CDR3 is 10 amino acids. The germline gives CDR1 MNHNS, CDR2 SASEGT. CDR3 DNA: TGTGCCAGCAGTGACGGTGGCTACACCTTC. Translating gives CASSDGGYTF.

The CDR3 DNA reads TGTGCCAGCTCACCGACCGGGACAGGTGTCACTAATGAAAAACTGTTTTTT. It specifies CASSPTGTGVTNEKLFF. V gene TRBV18 combines with J gene TRBJ1-4; 8 nucleotides match TRBD1. The CDR3 has 17 residues. Germline V gene lookup returns CDR1 KGHSH and CDR2 LQKENI. The J segment lost 2 bases and the V segment lost 3 bases, leaving 8 bases of the junction unmatched.

The rearrangement joins TRBV7-9 to TRBJ1-1; D is uncertain. V shed 1 base and J shed 0 bases, with 9 bases lying between them. The CDR3 extends over 15 amino acids. The germline gives CDR1 SEHNR, CDR2 FQNEAQ (reference sequence). The DNA of the CDR3 is TGTGCCAGCAGCTTAGTGGGCACCCTGAACACTGAAGCTTTCTTT. Translating it yields CASSLVGTLNTEAFF.

This chain links TRBV2 with TRBJ2-3, with D maybe TRBD2 (5 bases). This CDR3 is built from 13 residues. The germline gives CDR1 SNHLY, CDR2 FYNNEI. The germline V and J ends were trimmed by 6 bases and 0 bases, with 7 bases remaining between them. The CDR3 nucleotides are TGTGCCAGCAGGTCGGGGAGCACAGATACGCAGTATTTT. It codes for CASRSGSTDTQYF.

The rearrangement joins TRBV4-2 to TRBJ2-1; the D is unclear. This CDR3 is built from 16 residues. The V end was cut by 4 bases, the J end by 5 bases, with 18 bases between. Germline V gene lookup returns CDR1 LGHNA and CDR2 YNFKEQ. CDR3 amino acids: CASSPSTSASHNEQFF. The DNA of the CDR3 is TGTGCCAGCAGCCCGTCAACTTCAGCGTCCCACAATGAGCAGTTCTTC.